This T cell receptor beta chain was captured in a study of shared T cell receptors in the human thymus. This clone appeared a single time. This table comes from immunoSEQ multiplex PCR, and its TCRdb copy is limited to in-frame clones, with some not included. The sample consists of almost 550,000 clones, 70% to 80% of them appearing once. The CDR3 totals 19 residues. The V gene's germline CDR1 is LGHNA and CDR2 YSLEER. The trim removed 0 bases at V and 8 bases at J, leaving 12 bases unmatched. These data also formed part of another study, on human thymus T cells.

What was sequenced was thymocytes. This receptor was identified in a boy under three years old with a congenital heart defect. The chain has TRBV4-3 and TRBJ2-2, with 13 nucleotides matching TRBD2. CDR3 DNA: TGCGCCAGCAGCCAAGACCCGGCGGGGGGACTAGCGGGATCGGGGGAGCTGTTTTTT. It is translated as CASSQDPAGGLAGSGELFF.